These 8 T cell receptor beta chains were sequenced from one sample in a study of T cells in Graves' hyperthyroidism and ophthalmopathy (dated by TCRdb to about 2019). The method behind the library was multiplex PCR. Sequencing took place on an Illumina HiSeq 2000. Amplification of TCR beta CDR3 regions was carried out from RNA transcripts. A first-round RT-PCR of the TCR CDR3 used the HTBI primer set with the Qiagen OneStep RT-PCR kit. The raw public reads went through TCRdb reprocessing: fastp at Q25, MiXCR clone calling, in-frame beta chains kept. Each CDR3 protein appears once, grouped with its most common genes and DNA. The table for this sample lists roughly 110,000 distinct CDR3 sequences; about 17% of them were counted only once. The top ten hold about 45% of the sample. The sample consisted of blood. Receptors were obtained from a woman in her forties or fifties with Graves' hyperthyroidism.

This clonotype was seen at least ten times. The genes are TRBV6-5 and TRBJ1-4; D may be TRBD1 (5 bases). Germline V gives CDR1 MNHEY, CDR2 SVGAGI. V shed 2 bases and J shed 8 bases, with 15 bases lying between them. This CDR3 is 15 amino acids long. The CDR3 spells CASSYTRDMREKLFF. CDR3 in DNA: TGTGCCAGCAGTTACACCAGGGATATGCGGGAAAAACTGTTTTTT.

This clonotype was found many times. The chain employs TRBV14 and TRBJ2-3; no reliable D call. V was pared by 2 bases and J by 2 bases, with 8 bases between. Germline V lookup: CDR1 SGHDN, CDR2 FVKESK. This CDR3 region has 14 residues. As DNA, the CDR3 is TGTGCCAGCAGCCAATCCGGTTACACAGATACGCAGTATTTT. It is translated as CASSQSGYTDTQYF.

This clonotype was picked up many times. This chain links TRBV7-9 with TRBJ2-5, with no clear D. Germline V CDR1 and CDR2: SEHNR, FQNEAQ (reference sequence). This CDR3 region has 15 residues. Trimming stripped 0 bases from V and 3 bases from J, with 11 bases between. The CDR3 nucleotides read TGTGCCAGCAGCTTAGCAGCGCCTGTTAAAGAGACCCAGTACTTC. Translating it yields CASSLAAPVKETQYF.

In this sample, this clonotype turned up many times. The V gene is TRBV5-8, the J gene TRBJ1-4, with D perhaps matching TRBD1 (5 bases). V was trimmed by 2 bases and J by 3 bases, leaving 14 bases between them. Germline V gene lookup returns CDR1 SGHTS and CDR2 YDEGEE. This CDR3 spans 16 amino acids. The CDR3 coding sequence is TGTGCCAGCAGCTTCGGAGGGACGCGGGCTAATGAAAAACTGTTTTTT. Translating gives CASSFGGTRANEKLFF.

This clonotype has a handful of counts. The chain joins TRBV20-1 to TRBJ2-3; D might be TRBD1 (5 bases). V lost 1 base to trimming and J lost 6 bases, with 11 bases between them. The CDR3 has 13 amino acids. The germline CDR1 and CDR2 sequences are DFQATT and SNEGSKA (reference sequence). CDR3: CSARAQGRDTQYF. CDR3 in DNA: TGCAGTGCTAGAGCCCAGGGTCGTGATACGCAGTATTTT.

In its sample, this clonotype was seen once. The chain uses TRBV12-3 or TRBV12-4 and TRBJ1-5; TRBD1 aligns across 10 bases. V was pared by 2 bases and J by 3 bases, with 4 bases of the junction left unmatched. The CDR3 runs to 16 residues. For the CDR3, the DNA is TGTGCCAGCAGTTTATCGGGACAGGGGCCCAATCAGCCCCAGCATTTT. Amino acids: CASSLSGQGPNQPQHF.

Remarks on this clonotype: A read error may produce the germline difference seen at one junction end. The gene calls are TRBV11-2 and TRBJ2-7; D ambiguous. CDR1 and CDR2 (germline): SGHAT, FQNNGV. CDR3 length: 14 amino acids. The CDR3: CGSSLVGRSYEQYF. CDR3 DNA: TGTGGCAGCAGCTTAGTCGGCAGGAGCTACGAGCAGTACTTC.

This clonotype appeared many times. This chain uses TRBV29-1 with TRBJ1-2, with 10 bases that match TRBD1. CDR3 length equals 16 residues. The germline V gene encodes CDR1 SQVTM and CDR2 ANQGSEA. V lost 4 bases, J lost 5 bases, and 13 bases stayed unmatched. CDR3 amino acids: CSVGGPTGGVGYGYTF. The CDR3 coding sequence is TGCAGCGTTGGGGGCCCGACAGGGGGCGTAGGTTATGGCTACACCTTC.